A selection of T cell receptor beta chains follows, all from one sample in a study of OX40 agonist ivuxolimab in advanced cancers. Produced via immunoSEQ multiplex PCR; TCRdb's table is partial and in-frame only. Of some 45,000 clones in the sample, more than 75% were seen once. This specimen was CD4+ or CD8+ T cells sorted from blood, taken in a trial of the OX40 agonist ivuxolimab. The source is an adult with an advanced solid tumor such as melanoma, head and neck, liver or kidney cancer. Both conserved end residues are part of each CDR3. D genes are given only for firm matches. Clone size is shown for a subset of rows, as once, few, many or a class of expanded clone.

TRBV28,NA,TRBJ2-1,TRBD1,CASSLMTGTNEQFF,TGTGCCAGCAGTTTAATGACAGGGACCAATGAGCAGTTCTTC
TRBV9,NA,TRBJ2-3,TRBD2,CASTAGGGGAADTQYF,TGTGCCAGCACCGCGGGAGGCGGGGGGGCCGCAGATACGCAGTATTTT
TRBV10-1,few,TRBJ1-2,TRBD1,CASRDRGDYGYTF,TGCGCCAGCAGGGACAGGGGAGACTATGGCTACACCTTC
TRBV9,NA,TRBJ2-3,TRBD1,CASSVSTGQGTDTQYF,TGTGCCAGCAGCGTTAGCACGGGACAGGGCACAGATACGCAGTATTTT
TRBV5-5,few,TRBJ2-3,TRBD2,CASSLRTSGSDTQYF,TGTGCCAGCAGCTTGAGGACTAGCGGGAGTGATACGCAGTATTTT
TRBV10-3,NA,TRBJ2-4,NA,CAISESEGNIQYF,TGTGCCATCAGTGAGTCGGAGGGAAACATTCAGTACTTC
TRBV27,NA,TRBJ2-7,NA,CASSLDSSGYEQYF,TGTGCCAGCAGTTTAGACAGCTCCGGGTACGAGCAGTACTTC
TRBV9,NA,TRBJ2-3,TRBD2,CASSVASSGYTDTQYF,TGTGCCAGCAGCGTAGCAAGTAGCGGGTACACAGATACGCAGTATTTT
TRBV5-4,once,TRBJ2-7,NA,CASSLVAGHEQYF,TGTGCCAGCAGCTTGGTTGCGGGGCACGAGCAGTACTTC
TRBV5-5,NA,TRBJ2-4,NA,CASSAVGSGDIQYF,TGTGCCAGCAGCGCTGTGGGTTCCGGGGACATTCAGTACTTC
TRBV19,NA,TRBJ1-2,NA,CASSIDLAGSGYTF,TGTGCCAGTAGTATAGATCTGGCAGGGAGTGGCTACACCTTC
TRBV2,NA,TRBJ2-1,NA,CASRKLAREQFF,TGTGCCAGCAGGAAATTAGCACGTGAGCAGTTCTTC
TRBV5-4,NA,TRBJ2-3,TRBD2,CASSPGLAGGLDTQYF,TGTGCCAGCAGCCCGGGACTAGCGGGGGGATTAGATACGCAGTATTTT
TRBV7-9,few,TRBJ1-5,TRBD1,CASSPGQNQPQHF,TGTGCCAGCAGCCCGGGACAGAATCAGCCCCAGCATTTT
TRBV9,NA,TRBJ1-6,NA,CASSVGPGGTYNSPLHF,TGTGCCAGCAGCGTAGGGCCGGGGGGCACCTATAATTCACCCCTCCACTTT
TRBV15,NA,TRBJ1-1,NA,CATSRGGGGYTEAFF,TGTGCCACCAGCAGAGGTGGGGGGGGGTACACTGAAGCTTTCTTT
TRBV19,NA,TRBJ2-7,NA,CASSRRDTAYEQYF,TGTGCCAGTAGTAGGCGGGACACCGCCTACGAGCAGTACTTC
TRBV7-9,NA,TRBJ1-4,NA,CASSATGTINEKLFF,TGTGCCAGCAGCGCAACCGGGACGATTAATGAAAAACTGTTTTTT
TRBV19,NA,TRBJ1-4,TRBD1,CASSIQGARKLFF,TGTGCCAGTAGTATTCAGGGGGCAAGAAAACTGTTTTTT
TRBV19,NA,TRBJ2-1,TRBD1,CASTQRGTGVKNEQFF,TGTGCCAGTACCCAGAGAGGGACAGGGGTTAAGAATGAGCAGTTCTTC
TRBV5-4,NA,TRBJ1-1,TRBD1,CASSLQGAGGEAFF,TGTGCCAGCAGCTTGCAGGGGGCGGGTGGTGAAGCTTTCTTT
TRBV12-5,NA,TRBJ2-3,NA,CASGLQGRWEAGTQYF,TGTGCTAGTGGTTTGCAGGGAAGATGGGAAGCGGGTACGCAGTATTTT
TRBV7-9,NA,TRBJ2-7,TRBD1,CASSTDRASGEQYF,TGTGCCAGCAGTACGGACAGGGCGAGCGGGGAGCAGTACTTC
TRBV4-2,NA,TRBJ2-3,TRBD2,CASSGPSGGTTDTQYF,TGTGCCAGCAGCGGACCTAGCGGGGGGACCACAGATACGCAGTATTTT
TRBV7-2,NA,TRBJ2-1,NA,CASSLAGGEQFF,TGTGCCAGCAGCTTAGCGGGAGGTGAGCAGTTCTTC
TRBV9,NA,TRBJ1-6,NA,CAVHLWGSENSPLHF,TGTGCCGTCCATCTCTGGGGTTCTGAGAATTCACCCCTCCACTTT
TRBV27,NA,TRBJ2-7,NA,CASSPTPTGPPTPYEQYF,TGTGCCAGCAGTCCAACCCCGACAGGCCCACCGACTCCCTACGAGCAGTACTTC
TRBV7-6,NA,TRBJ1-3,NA,CASSLGDYSGNTIYF,TGTGCCAGCAGCTTAGGGGATTACTCTGGAAACACCATATATTTT
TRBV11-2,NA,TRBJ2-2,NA,CASSRDSRGGELFF,TGTGCCAGCAGCCGGGATTCTAGGGGCGGGGAGCTGTTTTTT
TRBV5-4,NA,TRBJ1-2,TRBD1,CASSRQGAQLYGYTF,TGTGCCAGCAGCCGACAGGGGGCTCAGTTGTATGGCTACACCTTC
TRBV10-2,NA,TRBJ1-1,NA,CASSDSMNTEAFF,TGCGCCAGCAGTGACAGTATGAACACTGAAGCTTTCTTT
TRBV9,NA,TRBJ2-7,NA,CASSPNPGQFSYEQYF,TGTGCCAGCAGCCCAAATCCGGGACAATTCTCCTACGAGCAGTACTTC
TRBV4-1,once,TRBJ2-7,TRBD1,CASSQPGQGIYEQYF,TGCGCCAGCAGCCAGCCCGGACAGGGGATATACGAGCAGTACTTC
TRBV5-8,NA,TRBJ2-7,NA,CASSLGNEQYF,TGTGCCAGCAGCCTGGGTAACGAGCAGTACTTC
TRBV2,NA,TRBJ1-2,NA,CASSERGASAGYTF,TGTGCCAGCAGTGAAAGGGGGGCGAGTGCTGGCTACACCTTC
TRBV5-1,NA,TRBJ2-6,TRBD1,CASSLGGTGSGANVLTF,TGCGCCAGCAGCTTGGGAGGGACAGGCTCTGGGGCCAACGTCCTGACTTTC
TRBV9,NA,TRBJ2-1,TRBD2,CASSVGLAGPSEQFF,TGTGCCAGCAGCGTGGGACTAGCGGGGCCCAGTGAGCAGTTCTTC
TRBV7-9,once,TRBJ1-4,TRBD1,CASSLLGGQGGEKLFF,TGTGCCAGCAGCTTATTAGGCGGACAGGGAGGTGAAAAACTGTTTTTT
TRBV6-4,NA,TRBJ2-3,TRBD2,CASSAGGDTQYF,TGTGCCAGCAGTGCGGGAGGAGATACGCAGTATTTT
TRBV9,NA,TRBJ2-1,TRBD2,CASSARGASGGPYNEQFF,TGTGCCAGCAGCGCGAGAGGGGCTAGCGGGGGACCTTACAATGAGCAGTTCTTC
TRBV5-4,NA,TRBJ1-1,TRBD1,CASSGQGRFEAFF,TGTGCCAGCAGCGGACAGGGTCGCTTTGAAGCTTTCTTT
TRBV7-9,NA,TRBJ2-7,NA,CASSFHYEQYF,TGTGCCAGCAGCTTCCACTACGAGCAGTACTTC
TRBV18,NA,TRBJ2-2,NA,CASSRTGVAGELFF,TGTGCCAGCTCACGCACGGGGGTTGCCGGGGAGCTGTTTTTT
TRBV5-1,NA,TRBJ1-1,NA,CASSLTHAGETEAFF,TGCGCCAGCAGCCTGACCCACGCGGGTGAAACTGAAGCTTTCTTT
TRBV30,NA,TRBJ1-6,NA,CAWSWDIGGPISPLHF,TGTGCCTGGAGCTGGGACATCGGAGGCCCAATTTCACCCCTCCACTTT